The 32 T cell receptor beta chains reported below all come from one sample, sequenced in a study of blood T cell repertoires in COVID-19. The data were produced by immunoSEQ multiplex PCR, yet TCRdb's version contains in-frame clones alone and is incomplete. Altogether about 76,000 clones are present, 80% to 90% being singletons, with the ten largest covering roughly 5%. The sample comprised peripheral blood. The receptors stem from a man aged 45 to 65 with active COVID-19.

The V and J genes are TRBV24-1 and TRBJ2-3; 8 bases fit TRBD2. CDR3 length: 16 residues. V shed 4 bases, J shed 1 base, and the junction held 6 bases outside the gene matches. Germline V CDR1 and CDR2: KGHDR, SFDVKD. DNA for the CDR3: TGTGCCACCAGTGAAACCGGGACTAGGGGCACAGATACGCAGTATTTT. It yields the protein CATSETGTRGTDTQYF.

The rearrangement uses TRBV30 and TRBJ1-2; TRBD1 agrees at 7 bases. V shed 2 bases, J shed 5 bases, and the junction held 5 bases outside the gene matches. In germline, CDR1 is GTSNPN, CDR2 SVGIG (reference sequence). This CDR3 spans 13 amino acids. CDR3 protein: CAWSSTGPYGYTF. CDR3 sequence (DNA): TGTGCCTGGAGTTCGACAGGGCCTTATGGCTACACCTTC.

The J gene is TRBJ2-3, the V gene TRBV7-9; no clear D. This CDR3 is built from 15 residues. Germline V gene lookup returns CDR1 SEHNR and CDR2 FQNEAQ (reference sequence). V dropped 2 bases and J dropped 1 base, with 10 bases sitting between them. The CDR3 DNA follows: TGTGCCAGCAGCTTACTGACACCTGGCACAGATACGCAGTATTTT. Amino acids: CASSLLTPGTDTQYF.

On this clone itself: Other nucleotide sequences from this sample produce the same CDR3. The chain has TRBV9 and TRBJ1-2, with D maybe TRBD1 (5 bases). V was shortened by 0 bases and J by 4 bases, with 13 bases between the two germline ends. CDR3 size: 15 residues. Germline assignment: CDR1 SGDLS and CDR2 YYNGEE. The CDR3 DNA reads TGTGCCAGCAGCGTAGTGACGGGAGGGACCTATGGCTACACCTTC. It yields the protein CASSVVTGGTYGYTF.

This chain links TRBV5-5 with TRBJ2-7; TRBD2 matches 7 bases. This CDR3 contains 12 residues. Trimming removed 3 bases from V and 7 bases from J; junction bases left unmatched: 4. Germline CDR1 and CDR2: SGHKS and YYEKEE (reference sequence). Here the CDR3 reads CASSSHGGEQYF. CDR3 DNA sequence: TGTGCCAGCAGCTCCCACGGGGGGGAGCAGTACTTC.

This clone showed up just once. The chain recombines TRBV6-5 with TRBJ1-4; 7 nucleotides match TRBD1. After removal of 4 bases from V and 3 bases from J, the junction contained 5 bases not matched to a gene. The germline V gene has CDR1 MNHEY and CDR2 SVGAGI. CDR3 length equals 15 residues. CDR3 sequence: CASSSSTGSNEKLFF. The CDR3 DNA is TGTGCCAGCAGTTCCTCGACAGGGTCTAATGAAAAACTGTTTTTT.

CDR3 amino acids: CASSPGAPYEQYF. In DNA form, the CDR3 reads TGTGCCAGCAGTCCAGGGGCGCCCTACGAGCAGTACTTC. The genes are TRBV27 and TRBJ2-7; D is possibly TRBD1 (6 bases). The CDR3 length is 13 residues. With 5 bases removed from V and 2 bases from J, the gap between germline ends came to 10 bases. Germline V gene lookup returns CDR1 MNHEY and CDR2 SMNVEV (reference sequence).

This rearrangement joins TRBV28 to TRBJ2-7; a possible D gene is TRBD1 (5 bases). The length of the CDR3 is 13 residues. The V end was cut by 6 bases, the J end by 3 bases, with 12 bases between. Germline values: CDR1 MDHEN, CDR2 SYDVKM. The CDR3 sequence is CASRSSRVYEQYF. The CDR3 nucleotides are TGTGCCAGCAGATCCTCCAGGGTCTACGAGCAGTACTTC.

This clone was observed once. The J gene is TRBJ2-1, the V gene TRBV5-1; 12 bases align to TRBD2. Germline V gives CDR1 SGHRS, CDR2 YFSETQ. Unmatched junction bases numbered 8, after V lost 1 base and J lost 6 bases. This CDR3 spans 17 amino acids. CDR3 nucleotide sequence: TGCGCCAGCAGCTTGTCCCTAGCGGGAGGGCCGATCAATGAGCAGTTCTTC. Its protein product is CASSLSLAGGPINEQFF.

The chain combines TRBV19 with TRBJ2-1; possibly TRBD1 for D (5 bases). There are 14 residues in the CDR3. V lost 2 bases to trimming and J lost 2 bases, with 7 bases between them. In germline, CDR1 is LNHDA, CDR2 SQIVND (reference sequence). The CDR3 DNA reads TGTGCCAGTAGTATAAGGGGCCCCTACAATGAGCAGTTCTTC. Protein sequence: CASSIRGPYNEQFF.

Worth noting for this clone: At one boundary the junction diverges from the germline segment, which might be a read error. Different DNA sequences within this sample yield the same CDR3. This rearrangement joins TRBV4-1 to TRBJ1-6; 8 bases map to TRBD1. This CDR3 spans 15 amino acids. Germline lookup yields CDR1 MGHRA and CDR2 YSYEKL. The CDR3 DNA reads TGCGCCAGCAGCCAAGAACTGACAGGGGTTCGGTCCCTCCATTTT. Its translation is CASSQELTGVRSLHF.

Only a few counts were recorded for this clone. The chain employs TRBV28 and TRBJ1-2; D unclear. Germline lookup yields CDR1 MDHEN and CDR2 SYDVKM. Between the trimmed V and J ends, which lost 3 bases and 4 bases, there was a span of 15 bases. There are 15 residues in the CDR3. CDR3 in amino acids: CASSLVYGLSYGYTF. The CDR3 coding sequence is TGTGCCAGCAGTTTGGTATATGGCCTCAGCTATGGCTACACCTTC.

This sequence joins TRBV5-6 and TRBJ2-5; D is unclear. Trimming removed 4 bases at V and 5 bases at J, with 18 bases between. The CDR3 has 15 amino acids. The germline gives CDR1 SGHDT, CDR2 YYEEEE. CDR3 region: CASSKMGDTGETQYF. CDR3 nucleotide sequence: TGTGCCAGCAGCAAGATGGGCGACACTGGGGAGACCCAGTACTTC.

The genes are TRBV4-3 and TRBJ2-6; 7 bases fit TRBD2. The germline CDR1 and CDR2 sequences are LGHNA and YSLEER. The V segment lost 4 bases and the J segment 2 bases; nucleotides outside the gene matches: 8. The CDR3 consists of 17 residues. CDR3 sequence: CASSRQRESAGANVLTF. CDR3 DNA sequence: TGCGCCAGCAGCCGTCAGCGGGAATCGGCTGGGGCCAACGTCCTGACTTTC.

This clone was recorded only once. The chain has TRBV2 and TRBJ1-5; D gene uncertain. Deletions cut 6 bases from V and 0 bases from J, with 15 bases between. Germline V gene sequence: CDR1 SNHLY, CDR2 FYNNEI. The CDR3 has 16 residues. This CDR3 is CASRVGRGLSNQPQHF. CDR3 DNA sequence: TGTGCCAGCAGGGTTGGGAGAGGGCTTAGCAATCAGCCCCAGCATTTT. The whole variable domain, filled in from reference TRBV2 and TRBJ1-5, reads EPEVTQTPSHQVTQMGQEVILRCVPISNHLYFYWYRQILGQKVEFLVSFYNNEISEKSEIFDDQFSVERPDGSNFTLKIRSTKLEDSAMYFCASRVGRGLSNQPQHFGDGTRLSIL.

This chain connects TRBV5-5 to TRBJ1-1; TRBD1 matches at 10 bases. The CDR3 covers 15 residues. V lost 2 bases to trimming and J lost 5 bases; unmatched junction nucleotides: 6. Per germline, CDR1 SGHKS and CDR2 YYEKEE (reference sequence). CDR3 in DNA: TGTGCCAGCAGCTTTCCGGGACAGGGGCGGACTGAAGCTTTCTTT. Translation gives CASSFPGQGRTEAFF.

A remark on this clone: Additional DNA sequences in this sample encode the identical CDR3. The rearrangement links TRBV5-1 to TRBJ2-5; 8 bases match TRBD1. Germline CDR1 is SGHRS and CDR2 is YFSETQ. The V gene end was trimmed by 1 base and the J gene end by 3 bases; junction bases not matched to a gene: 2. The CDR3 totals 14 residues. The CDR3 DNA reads TGCGCCAGCAGCTTGACGACAGGGGAAGAGACCCAGTACTTC. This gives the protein CASSLTTGEETQYF.

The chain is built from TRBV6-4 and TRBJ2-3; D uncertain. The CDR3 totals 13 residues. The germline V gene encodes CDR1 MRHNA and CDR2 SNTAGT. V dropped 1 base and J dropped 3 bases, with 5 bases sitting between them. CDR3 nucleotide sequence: TGTGCCAGCAGTGACTATATTACAGATACGCAGTATTTT. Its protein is CASSDYITDTQYF.

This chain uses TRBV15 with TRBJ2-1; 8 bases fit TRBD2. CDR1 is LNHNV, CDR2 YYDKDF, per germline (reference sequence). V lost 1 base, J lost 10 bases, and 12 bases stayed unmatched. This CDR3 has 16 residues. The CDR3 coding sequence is TGTGCCACCAGCAGAGTCCACACGGGGGGGCCCGGGGAGCAGTTCTTC. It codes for CATSRVHTGGPGEQFF.

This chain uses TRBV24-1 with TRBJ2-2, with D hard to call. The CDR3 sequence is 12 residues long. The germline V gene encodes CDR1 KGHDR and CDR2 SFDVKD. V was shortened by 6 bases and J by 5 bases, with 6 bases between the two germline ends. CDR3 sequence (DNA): TGTGCCACCAGTCTCCTAACCGGGGAGCTGTTTTTT. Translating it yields CATSLLTGELFF.

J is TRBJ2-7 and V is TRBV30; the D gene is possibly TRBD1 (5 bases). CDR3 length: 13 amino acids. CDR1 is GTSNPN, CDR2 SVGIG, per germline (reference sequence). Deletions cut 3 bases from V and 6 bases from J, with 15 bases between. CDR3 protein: CAWRWFQGGEQYF. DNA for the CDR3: TGTGCCTGGAGATGGTTTCAGGGCGGCGAGCAGTACTTC.

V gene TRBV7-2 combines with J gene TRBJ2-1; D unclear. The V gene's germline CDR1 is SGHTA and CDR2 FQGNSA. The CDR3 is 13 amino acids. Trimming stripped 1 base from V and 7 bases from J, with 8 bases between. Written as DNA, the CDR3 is TGTGCCAGCAGCTTAGTATTACAGAATGAGCAGTTCTTC. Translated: CASSLVLQNEQFF. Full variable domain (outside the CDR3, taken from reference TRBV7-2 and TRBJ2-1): GAGVSQSPSNKVTEKGKDVELRCDPISGHTALYWYRQSLGQGLEFLIYFQGNSAPDKSGLPSDRFSAERTGGSVSTLTIQRTQQEDSAVYLCASSLVLQNEQFFGPGTRLTVL.

The CDR3 spells CANGGDSLTAQYF. CDR3 sequence (DNA): TGTGCCAACGGTGGGGACTCCCTAACGGCCCAGTACTTC. The rearrangement joins TRBV6-5 to TRBJ2-5; a possible D gene is TRBD2 (6 bases). The V gene lost 10 bases and the J gene lost 9 bases, with 21 bases spanning the gap. The CDR3 length is 13 residues. From germline, CDR1 is MNHEY and CDR2 SVGAGI.

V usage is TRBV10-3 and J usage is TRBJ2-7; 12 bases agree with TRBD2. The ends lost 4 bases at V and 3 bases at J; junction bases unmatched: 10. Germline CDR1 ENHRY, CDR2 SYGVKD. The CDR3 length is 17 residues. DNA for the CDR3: TGTGCCATCAGTGGGCCCTTAAAACTAGCGGGAGGCTACGAGCAGTACTTC. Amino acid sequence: CAISGPLKLAGGYEQYF.

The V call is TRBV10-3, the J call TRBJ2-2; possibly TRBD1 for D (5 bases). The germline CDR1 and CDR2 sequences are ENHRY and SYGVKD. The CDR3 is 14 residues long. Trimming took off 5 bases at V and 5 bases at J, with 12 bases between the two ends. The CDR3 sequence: CAISINGQTGELFF. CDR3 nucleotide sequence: TGTGCCATCAGTATTAACGGACAAACCGGGGAGCTGTTTTTT.

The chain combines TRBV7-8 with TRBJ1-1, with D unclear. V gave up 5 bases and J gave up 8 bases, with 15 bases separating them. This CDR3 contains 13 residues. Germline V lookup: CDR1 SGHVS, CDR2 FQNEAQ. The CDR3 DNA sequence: TGTGCCAGCAGCCCTCCCCTTGGAGGGGAAGCTTTCTTT. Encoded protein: CASSPPLGGEAFF.

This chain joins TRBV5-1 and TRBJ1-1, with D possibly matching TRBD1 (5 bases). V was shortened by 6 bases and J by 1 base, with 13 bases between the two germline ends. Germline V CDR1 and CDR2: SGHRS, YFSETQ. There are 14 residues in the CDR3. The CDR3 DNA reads TGCGCCAGCACCTTCAGGGAAAGGAACACTGAAGCTTTCTTT. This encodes CASTFRERNTEAFF.

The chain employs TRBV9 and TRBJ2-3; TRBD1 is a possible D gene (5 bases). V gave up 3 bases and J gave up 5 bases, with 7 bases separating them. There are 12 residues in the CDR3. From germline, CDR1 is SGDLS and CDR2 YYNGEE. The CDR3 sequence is CASSAQVDTQYF. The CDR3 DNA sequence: TGTGCCAGCAGCGCACAGGTAGATACGCAGTATTTT. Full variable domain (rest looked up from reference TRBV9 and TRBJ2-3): DSGVTQTPKHLITATGQRVTLRCSPRSGDLSVYWYQQSLDQGLQFLIQYYNGEERAKGNILERFSAQQFPDLHSELNLSSLELGDSALYFCASSAQVDTQYFGPGTRLTVL.

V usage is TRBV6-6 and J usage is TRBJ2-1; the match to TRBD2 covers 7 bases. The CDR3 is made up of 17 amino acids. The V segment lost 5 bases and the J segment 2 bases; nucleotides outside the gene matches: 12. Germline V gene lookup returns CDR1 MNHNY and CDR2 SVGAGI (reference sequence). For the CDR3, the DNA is TGTGCCAGCAGTCCGGGGGGAGGGAGGGTAGCCTACAATGAGCAGTTCTTC. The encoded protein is CASSPGGGRVAYNEQFF.

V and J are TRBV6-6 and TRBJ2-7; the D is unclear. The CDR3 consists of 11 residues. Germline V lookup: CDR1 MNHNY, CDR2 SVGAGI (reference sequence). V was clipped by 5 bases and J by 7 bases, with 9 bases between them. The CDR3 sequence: CASSLEREQYF. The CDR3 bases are TGTGCCAGCAGTCTCGAGAGAGAGCAGTACTTC.

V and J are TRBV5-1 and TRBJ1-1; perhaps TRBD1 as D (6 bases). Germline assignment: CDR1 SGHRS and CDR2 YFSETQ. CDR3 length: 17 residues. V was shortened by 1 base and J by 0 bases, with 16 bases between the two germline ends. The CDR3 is CASSLSGQKNMNTEAFF. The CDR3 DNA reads TGCGCCAGCAGCTTGTCAGGACAGAAGAATATGAACACTGAAGCTTTCTTT.

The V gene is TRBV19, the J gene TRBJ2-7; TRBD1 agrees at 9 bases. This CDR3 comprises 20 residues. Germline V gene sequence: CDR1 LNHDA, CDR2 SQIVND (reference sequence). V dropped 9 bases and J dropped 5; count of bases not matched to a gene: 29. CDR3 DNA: TGTGCCAGCACCCCTCCGGGACAGGGCCTCCCTTTTCCTACCTACGACGAGCAGTACTTC. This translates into CASTPPGQGLPFPTYDEQYF.